This T cell receptor (beta chain) is drawn from a study of cytomegalovirus exposure and HLA in healthy donors. Overall study findings and caveats: A later analysis by the authors found several of the most significant clusters apparently linked to common viral pathogens. Most of the TCR beta V segments (in an earlier analysis) were productive either about 87% or about 30% of the time.

The PCR employed 60 Vbeta primers together with 13 Jbeta primers. Method: immunoSEQ multiplex PCR; TCRdb's copy keeps in-frame clones and lacks some. This table has about 120,000 clones, around four fifths appearing once. A word on this clone: The antigen is undetermined.

This TCR derives from a female donor in good health and CMV-seronegative. Sequencing was carried out using PBMCs.

The CDR3: CAWGSGLAGQETQYF. CDR3 DNA sequence: TGTGCCTGGGGCTCGGGACTAGCGGGTCAAGAGACCCAGTACTTC. This sequence joins TRBV30 and TRBJ2-5; 12 positions match TRBD2. The length of the CDR3 is 15 residues. The V and J ends lost 5 bases and 2 bases, in that order; junction bases with no gene match: 6. In germline, CDR1 is GTSNPN, CDR2 SVGIG (reference sequence).